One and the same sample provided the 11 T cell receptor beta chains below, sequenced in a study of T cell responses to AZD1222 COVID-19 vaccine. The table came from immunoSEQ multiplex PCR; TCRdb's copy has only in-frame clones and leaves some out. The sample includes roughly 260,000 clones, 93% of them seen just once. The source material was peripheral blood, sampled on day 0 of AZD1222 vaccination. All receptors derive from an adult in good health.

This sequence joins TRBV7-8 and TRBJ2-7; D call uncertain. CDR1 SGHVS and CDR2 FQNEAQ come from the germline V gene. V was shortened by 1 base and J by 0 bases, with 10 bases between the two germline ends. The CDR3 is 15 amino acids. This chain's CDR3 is CASSLGRKSSYEQYF. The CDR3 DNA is TGTGCCAGCAGCTTAGGAAGGAAGAGCTCCTACGAGCAGTACTTC.

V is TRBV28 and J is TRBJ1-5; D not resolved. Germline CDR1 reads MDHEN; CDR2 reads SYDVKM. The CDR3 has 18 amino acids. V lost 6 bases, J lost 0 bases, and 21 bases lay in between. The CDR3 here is CASSQFTKGRYSNQPQHF. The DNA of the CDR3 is TGTGCCAGCAGCCAATTCACCAAAGGGAGGTATAGCAATCAGCCCCAGCATTTT.

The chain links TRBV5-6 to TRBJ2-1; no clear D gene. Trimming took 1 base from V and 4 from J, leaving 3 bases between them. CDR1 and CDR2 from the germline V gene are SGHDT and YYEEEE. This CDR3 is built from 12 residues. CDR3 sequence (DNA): TGTGCCAGCAGCTTGAGGTACAATGAGCAGTTCTTC. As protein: CASSLRYNEQFF.

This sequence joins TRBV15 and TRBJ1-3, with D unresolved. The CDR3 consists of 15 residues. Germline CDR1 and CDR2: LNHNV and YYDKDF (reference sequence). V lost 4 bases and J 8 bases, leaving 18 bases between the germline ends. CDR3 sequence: CATSIRSSGEYTIYF. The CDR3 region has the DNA TGTGCCACCAGCATCCGATCCAGCGGGGAGTACACCATATATTTT.

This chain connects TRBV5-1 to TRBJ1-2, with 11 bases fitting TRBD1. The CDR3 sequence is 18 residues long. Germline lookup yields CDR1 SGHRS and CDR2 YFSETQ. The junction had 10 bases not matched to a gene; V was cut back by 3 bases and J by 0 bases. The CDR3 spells CASSSTPGTGGANYGYTF. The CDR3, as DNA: TGCGCCAGCAGCTCAACCCCCGGGACAGGGGGTGCTAACTATGGCTACACCTTC.

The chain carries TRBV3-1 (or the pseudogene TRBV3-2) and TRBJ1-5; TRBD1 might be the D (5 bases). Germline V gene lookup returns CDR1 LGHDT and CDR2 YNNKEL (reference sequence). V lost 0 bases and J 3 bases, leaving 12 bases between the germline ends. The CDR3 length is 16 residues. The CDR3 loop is CASSQDGGGDNQPQHF. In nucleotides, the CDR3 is TGTGCCAGCAGCCAAGATGGGGGAGGGGACAATCAGCCCCAGCATTTT.

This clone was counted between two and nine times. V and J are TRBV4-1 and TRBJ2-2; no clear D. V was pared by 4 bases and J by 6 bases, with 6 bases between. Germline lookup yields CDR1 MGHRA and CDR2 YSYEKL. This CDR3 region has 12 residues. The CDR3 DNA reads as TGCGCCAGCAGCCCGCAAGCCGGGGAGCTGTTTTTT. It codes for CASSPQAGELFF.

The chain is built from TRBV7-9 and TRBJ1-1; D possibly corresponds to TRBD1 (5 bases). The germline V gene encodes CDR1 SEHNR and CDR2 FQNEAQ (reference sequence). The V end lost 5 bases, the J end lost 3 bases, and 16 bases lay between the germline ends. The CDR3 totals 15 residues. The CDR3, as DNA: TGTGCCAGCAGCGTTAGGGGCGGGAGCCACACTGAAGCTTTCTTT. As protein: CASSVRGGSHTEAFF. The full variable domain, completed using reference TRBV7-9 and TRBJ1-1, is DTGVSQNPRHKITKRGQNVTFRCDPISEHNRLYWYRQTLGQGPEFLTYFQNEAQLEKSRLLSDRFSAERPKGSFSTLEIQRTEQGDSAMYLCASSVRGGSHTEAFFGQGTRLTVV.

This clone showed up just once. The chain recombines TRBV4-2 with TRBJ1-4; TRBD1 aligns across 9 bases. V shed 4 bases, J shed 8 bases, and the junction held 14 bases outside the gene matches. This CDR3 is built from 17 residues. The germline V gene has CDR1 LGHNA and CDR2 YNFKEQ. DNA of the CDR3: TGTGCCAGCAGCCCGCTCATTATGGACAGGGGTGGGGAAAAACTGTTTTTT. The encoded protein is CASSPLIMDRGGEKLFF.

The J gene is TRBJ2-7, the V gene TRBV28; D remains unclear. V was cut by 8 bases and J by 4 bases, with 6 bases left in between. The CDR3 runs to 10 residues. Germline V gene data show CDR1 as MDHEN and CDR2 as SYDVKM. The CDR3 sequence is CASGTYEQYF. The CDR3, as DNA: TGTGCCAGCGGAACTTACGAGCAGTACTTC.

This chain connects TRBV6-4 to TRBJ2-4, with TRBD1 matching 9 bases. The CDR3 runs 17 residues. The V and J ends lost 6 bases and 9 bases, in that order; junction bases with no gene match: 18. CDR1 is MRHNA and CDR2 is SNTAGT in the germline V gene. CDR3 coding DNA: TGTGCCAGCAGCTACCCGACAGGGGGTTTGGAAAATAGCATTCAGTACTTC. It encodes CASSYPTGGLENSIQYF.